This passage covers 17 T cell receptor beta chains from one sample sequenced in a study of blood T cell repertoires in COVID-19. The data were produced by immunoSEQ multiplex PCR, yet TCRdb's version contains in-frame clones alone and is incomplete. The sample yields 100,000 to 150,000 clones, roughly 80% seen once. Sequenced sample: peripheral blood. The receptors originated from a man aged 55-75 years with acute or convalescent COVID-19.

The rearrangement links TRBV28 to TRBJ2-1; a weak D match, TRBD2 (6 bases). CDR1 and CDR2 from the germline V gene are MDHEN and SYDVKM. There are 12 residues in the CDR3. Trimming cost V 6 bases and J 8 bases, with 11 bases left between them. The CDR3 loop is CASRLKRDEQFF. DNA of the CDR3: TGTGCCAGCAGACTAAAGCGGGATGAGCAGTTCTTC.

The chain links TRBV5-1 to TRBJ2-5; D is possibly TRBD2 (6 bases). The length of the CDR3 is 14 residues. V was clipped by 10 bases and J by 2 bases, with 18 bases between them. Germline V CDR1 and CDR2: SGHRS, YFSETQ. CDR3 DNA: TGCGCCTCCCGCGAGGGGACTTCTCAAGAGACCCAGTACTTC. This sequence encodes CASREGTSQETQYF.

The chain uses TRBV5-1 and TRBJ2-5, with D uncertain. V was pared by 4 bases and J by 4 bases, with 11 bases between. This CDR3 spans 13 amino acids. Germline assignment: CDR1 SGHRS and CDR2 YFSETQ. The CDR3 here is CASSPFPPETQYF. The CDR3 DNA is TGCGCCAGCAGCCCCTTTCCCCCAGAGACCCAGTACTTC.

The CDR3 loop reads CASSHLTGTTTEAFF. The CDR3 nucleotides read TGTGCCAGCAGCCATCTGACCGGGACAACCACTGAAGCTTTCTTT. The chain combines TRBV14 with TRBJ1-1; D might be TRBD1 (6 bases). The length of the CDR3 is 15 residues. The ends were cut back, 3 bases at V and 4 bases at J, with 15 bases in the middle. Germline V CDR1 and CDR2: SGHDN, FVKESK.

The J gene is TRBJ1-1, the V gene TRBV5-6; D unresolved. The germline V and J ends were trimmed by 0 bases and 3 bases, with 9 bases remaining between them. The CDR3 runs 14 residues. In germline, CDR1 is SGHDT, CDR2 YYEEEE. The CDR3, as DNA: TGTGCCAGCAGCTTGGATAACGGTTACACTGAAGCTTTCTTT. Amino acid sequence: CASSLDNGYTEAFF.

The chain has TRBV10-3 and TRBJ1-4; 8 nucleotides line up with TRBD1. CDR1 is ENHRY, CDR2 SYGVKD, per germline. The V segment lost 4 bases and the J segment 8 bases; nucleotides outside the gene matches: 6. The CDR3 runs 14 residues. CDR3 amino acids: CAISAGGEVEKLFF. CDR3 DNA: TGTGCCATCAGTGCAGGGGGCGAGGTCGAAAAACTGTTTTTT.

This clone was picked up a small number of times. The chain links TRBV7-2 to TRBJ2-3; 12 bases map to TRBD2. Trimming cost V 1 base and J 5 bases; bases outside gene matches: 10. The CDR3 spans 18 residues. Germline CDR1 SGHTA, CDR2 FQGNSA. CDR3 sequence reads: CASSLVGPSGGAGDTQYF. The CDR3 DNA sequence: TGTGCCAGCAGCTTAGTCGGGCCTAGCGGGGGGGCCGGAGATACGCAGTATTTT.

The V call is TRBV3-1 (or the pseudogene TRBV3-2), the J call TRBJ1-5; D not resolved. This CDR3 contains 14 residues. Trimming removed 2 bases from V and 2 bases from J, with 7 bases in between. Germline values: CDR1 LGHDT, CDR2 YNNKEL (reference sequence). The CDR3 protein is CASSQREGNQPQHF. The CDR3 bases are TGTGCCAGCAGCCAACGGGAGGGCAATCAGCCCCAGCATTTT.

The rearrangement uses TRBV19 and TRBJ2-7; weak D call: TRBD1 (6 bases). The germline CDR1 and CDR2 sequences are LNHDA and SQIVND (reference sequence). The CDR3 extends over 15 amino acids. Trimming removed 0 bases from V and 3 bases from J, with 12 bases in between. In nucleotides, the CDR3 is TGTGCCAGTAGTATAGAGGGAACACAGGGCTACGAGCAGTACTTC. Encoded protein: CASSIEGTQGYEQYF.

The chain uses TRBV6-6 and TRBJ2-7, with a possible D match to TRBD1 (6 bases). The germline gives CDR1 MNHNY, CDR2 SVGAGI (reference sequence). The CDR3 has 12 amino acids. V was clipped by 7 bases and J by 2 bases, with 9 bases between them. The CDR3 region is CASKTGTYEQYF. The CDR3 coding sequence is TGTGCCAGCAAGACAGGAACCTACGAGCAGTACTTC.

This clone was counted only a few times. The chain couples TRBV28 to TRBJ2-3; 7 positions match TRBD2. The CDR3 spans 14 residues. V lost 6 bases to trimming and J lost 1 base; unmatched junction nucleotides: 4. The germline gives CDR1 MDHEN, CDR2 SYDVKM. In nucleotides, the CDR3 is TGTGCCAGCAGCAGAAGCGGGGGCACAGATACGCAGTATTTT. Amino acids: CASSRSGGTDTQYF.

On this clone: This CDR3 is also generated by other DNA sequences in the sample. V usage is TRBV27 and J usage is TRBJ1-2; maybe TRBD1 (5 bases). This CDR3 comprises 13 residues. Germline-derived CDR1 and CDR2 are MNHEY and SMNVEV (reference sequence). Trimming removed 5 bases at V and 4 bases at J, with 11 bases between. The CDR3 reads CASSLQGGYGYTF. CDR3 nucleotide sequence: TGTGCCAGCAGTCTTCAGGGAGGCTATGGCTACACCTTC.

The V call is TRBV7-9, the J call TRBJ2-5, with TRBD1 matching over 9 bases. V trimming: 7 bases; J trimming: 5 bases; junction bases outside the gene matches: 17. Germline lookup yields CDR1 SEHNR and CDR2 FQNEAQ (reference sequence). This CDR3 is built from 17 residues. DNA of the CDR3: TGTGCCAGCACCCGGGGAGGTGGAGGGGACAGGGTTGAGACCCAGTACTTC. Its protein is CASTRGGGGDRVETQYF.

The chain is built from TRBV7-2 and TRBJ1-6; no reliable D call. The CDR3 totals 15 residues. Germline V gene lookup returns CDR1 SGHTA and CDR2 FQGNSA. V lost 1 base and J 8 bases, leaving 12 bases between the germline ends. CDR3 in amino acids: CASSLGSNPDSPLHF. The DNA for the CDR3 is TGTGCCAGCAGCTTAGGGAGTAATCCGGATTCACCCCTCCACTTT.

The J gene is TRBJ1-5, the V gene TRBV2; D is ambiguous. The CDR3 length is 15 residues. V lost 4 bases and J 2 bases, leaving 12 bases between the germline ends. Per germline, CDR1 SNHLY and CDR2 FYNNEI. The CDR3 DNA reads TGTGCCAGCAGTGCTTTAGCTACCGGCAATCAGCCCCAGCATTTT. Protein product: CASSALATGNQPQHF.

The chain employs TRBV30 and TRBJ1-1, with D hard to call. Germline V gene lookup returns CDR1 GTSNPN and CDR2 SVGIG (reference sequence). This CDR3 region has 11 residues. Trimming pared 2 bases from V and 13 bases from J, leaving 14 bases between. CDR3 sequence reads: CAWSNPTPGFF. CDR3 DNA: TGTGCCTGGAGTAACCCCACTCCGGGTTTCTTT.

This clone was seen a handful of times. The chain has TRBV5-1 and TRBJ2-5; the D gene is possibly TRBD2 (6 bases). The germline gives CDR1 SGHRS, CDR2 YFSETQ. Between the trimmed V and J ends, which lost 4 bases and 5 bases, there was a span of 15 bases. CDR3 length equals 14 residues. CDR3 sequence (DNA): TGCGCCAGCAGCCCGACTAGTCCCTCGGAGACCCAGTACTTC. Translated: CASSPTSPSETQYF. Full variable domain (remainder filled in from reference TRBV5-1 and TRBJ2-5): KAGVTQTPRYLIKTRGQQVTLSCSPISGHRSVSWYQQTPGQGLQFLFEYFSETQRNKGNFPGRFSGRQFSNSRSEMNVSTLELGDSALYLCASSPTSPSETQYFGPGTRLLVL.